The entry below describes one TCR beta chain. What it recognizes is unknown. Expressed TCRB transcripts were sequenced after all isolated RNA was converted to cDNA. The assay was immunoSEQ multiplex PCR, and TCRdb's table has in-frame clones only and misses some. Of around 430,000 clones in the sample, 30% are singletons; the top ten hold more than 0.055%. The data were taken from a study of beta chain features in type 1 diabetes. Study-level points and caveats: Naive, central memory and regulatory TCRB repertoires appeared more similar among patients than healthy donors. PCR might preferentially amplify shorter templates, equally in patients and controls. At VDJ recombination sites, type 1 diabetes patients had fewer insertions and more deleted nucleotides.

The germline V and J ends were trimmed by 1 base and 7 bases, with 11 bases remaining between them. Per the germline V gene, CDR1 is MGHDK and CDR2 is SYGVNS. The CDR3 sequence is 14 residues long. The sequence came from a man aged 18 to 35 in good health. V is TRBV25-1 and J is TRBJ1-5; possibly TRBD1 for D (5 bases). The source material was naive CD4+ T cells from blood. The CDR3 sequence is CASSELRGDQPQHF. The CDR3 bases are TGTGCCAGCAGTGAATTGAGGGGAGACCAGCCCCAGCATTTT.